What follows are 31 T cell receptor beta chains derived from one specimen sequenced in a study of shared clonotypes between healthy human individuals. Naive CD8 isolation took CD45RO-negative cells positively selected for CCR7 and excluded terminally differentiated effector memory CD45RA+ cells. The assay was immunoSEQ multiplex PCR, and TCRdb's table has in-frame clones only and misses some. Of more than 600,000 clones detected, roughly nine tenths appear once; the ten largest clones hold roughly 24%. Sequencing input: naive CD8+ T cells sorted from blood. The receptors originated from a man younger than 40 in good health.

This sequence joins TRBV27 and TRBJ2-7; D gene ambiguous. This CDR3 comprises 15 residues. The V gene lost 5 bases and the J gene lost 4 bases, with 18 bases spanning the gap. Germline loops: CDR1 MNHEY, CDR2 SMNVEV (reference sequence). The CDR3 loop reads CASSPYLGTSYEQYF. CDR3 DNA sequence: TGTGCCAGCAGTCCCTACCTTGGAACCTCATACGAGCAGTACTTC.

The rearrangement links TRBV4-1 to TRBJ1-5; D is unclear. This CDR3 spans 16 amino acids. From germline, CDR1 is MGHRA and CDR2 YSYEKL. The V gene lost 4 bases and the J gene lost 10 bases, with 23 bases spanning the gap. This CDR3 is CASSPNLGLNLLPQHF. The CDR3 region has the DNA TGCGCCAGCAGCCCAAACTTGGGTCTTAACCTTCTCCCCCAGCATTTT.

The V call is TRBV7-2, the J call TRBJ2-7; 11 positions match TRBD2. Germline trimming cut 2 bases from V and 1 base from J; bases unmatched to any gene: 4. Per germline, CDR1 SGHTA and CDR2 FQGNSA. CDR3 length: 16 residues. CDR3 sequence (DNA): TGTGCCAGCAGCTTATCCGGGACTAGCGGTTCCTACGAGCAGTACTTC. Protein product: CASSLSGTSGSYEQYF.

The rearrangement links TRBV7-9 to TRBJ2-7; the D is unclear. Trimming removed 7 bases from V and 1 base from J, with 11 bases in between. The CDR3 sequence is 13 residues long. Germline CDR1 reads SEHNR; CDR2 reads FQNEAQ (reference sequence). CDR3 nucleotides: TGTGCCAGCACCCGCGGACCATCCTACGAGCAGTACTTC. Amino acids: CASTRGPSYEQYF.

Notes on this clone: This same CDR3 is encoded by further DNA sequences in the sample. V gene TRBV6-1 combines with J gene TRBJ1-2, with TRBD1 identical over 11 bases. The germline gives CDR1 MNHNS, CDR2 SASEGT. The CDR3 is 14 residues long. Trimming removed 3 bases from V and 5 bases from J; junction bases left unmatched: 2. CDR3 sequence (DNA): TGTGCCAGCAGTGAGGGGACAGGGGGTTATGGCTACACCTTC. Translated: CASSEGTGGYGYTF.

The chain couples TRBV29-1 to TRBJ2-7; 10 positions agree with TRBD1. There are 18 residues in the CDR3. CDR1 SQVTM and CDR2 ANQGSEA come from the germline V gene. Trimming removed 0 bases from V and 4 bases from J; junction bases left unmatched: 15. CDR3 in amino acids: CSVEDLKASGQGNYEQYF. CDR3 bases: TGCAGCGTTGAAGATCTTAAAGCTTCGGGACAGGGGAATTACGAGCAGTACTTC.

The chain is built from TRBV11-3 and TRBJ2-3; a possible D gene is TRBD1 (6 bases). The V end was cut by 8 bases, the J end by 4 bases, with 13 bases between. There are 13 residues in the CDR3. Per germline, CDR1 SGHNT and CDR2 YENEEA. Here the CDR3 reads CASRAGAADTQYF. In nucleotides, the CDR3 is TGTGCCAGCCGAGCAGGGGCAGCAGATACGCAGTATTTT.

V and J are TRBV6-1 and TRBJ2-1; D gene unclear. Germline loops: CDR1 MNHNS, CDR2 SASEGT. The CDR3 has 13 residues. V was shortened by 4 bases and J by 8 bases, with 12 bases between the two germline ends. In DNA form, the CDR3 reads TGTGCCAGCAGTGGCAAACGTCCCGATGAGCAGTTCTTC. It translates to CASSGKRPDEQFF.

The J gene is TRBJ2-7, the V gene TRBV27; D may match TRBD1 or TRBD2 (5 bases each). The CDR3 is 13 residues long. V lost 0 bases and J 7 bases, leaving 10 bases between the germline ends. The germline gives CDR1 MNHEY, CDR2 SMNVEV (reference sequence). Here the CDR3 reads CASSLSGTGEQYF. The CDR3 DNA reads TGTGCCAGCAGTTTATCGGGGACGGGAGAGCAGTACTTC.

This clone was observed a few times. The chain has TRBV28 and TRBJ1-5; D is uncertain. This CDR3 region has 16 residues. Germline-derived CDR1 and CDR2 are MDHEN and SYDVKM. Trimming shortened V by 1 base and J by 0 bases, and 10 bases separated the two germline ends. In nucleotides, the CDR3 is TGTGCCAGCAGTTTATCGCAAACCTCTAGCAATCAGCCCCAGCATTTT. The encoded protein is CASSLSQTSSNQPQHF.

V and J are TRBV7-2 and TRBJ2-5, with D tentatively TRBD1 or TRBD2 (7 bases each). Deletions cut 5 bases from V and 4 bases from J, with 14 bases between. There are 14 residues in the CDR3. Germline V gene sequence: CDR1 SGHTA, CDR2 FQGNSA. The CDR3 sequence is CASSQGEGAETQYF. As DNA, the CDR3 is TGTGCCAGCAGCCAGGGGGAGGGGGCAGAGACCCAGTACTTC.

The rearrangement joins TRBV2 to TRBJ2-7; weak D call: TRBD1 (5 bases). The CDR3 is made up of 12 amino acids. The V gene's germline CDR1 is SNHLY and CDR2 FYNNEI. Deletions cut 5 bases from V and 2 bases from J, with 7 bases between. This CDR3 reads CASSRQTYEQYF. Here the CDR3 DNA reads TGTGCCAGCAGTCGACAGACCTACGAGCAGTACTTC.

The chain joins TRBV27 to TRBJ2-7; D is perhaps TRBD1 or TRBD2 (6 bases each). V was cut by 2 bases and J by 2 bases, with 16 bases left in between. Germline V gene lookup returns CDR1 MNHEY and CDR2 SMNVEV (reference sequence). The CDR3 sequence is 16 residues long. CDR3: CASSLAGAGGTYEQYF. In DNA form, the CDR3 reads TGTGCCAGCAGTTTAGCAGGGGCCGGGGGCACCTACGAGCAGTACTTC.

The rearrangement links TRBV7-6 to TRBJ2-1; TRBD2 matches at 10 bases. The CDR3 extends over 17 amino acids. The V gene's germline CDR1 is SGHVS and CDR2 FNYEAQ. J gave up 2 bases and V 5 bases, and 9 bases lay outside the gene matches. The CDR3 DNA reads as TGTGCCAGCAGCGTATTTCGGGGGACTAGCGCCTACAATGAGCAGTTCTTC. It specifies CASSVFRGTSAYNEQFF.

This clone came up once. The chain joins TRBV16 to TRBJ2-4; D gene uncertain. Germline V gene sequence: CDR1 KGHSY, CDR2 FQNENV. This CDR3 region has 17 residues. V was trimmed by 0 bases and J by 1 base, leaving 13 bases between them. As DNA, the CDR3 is TGTGCCAGCAGCCAATCGTGGGTGAGCTCTGCCAAAAACATTCAGTACTTC. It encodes CASSQSWVSSAKNIQYF.

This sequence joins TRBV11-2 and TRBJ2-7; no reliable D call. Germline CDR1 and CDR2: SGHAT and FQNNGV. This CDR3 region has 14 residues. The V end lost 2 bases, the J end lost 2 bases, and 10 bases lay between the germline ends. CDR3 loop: CASSLLLTAYEQYF. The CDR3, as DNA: TGTGCCAGCAGCTTACTACTCACAGCCTACGAGCAGTACTTC.

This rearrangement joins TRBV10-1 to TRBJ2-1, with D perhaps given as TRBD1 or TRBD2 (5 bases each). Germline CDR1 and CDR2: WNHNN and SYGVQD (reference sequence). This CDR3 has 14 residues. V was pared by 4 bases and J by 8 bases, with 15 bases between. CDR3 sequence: CASSGGSRIDEQFF. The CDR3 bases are TGCGCCAGCAGTGGGGGGTCTAGAATCGATGAGCAGTTCTTC.

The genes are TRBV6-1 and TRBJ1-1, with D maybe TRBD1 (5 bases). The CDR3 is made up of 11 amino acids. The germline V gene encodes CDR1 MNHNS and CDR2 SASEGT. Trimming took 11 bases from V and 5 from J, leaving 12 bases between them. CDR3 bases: TGTGCCTGCGTACCAGGGACTGAAGCTTTCTTT. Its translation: CACVPGTEAFF.

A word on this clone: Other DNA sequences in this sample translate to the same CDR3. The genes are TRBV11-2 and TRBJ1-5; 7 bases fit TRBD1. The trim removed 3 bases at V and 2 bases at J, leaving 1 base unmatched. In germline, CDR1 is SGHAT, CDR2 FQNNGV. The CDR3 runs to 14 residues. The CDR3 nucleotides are TGTGCCAGCAGCTTGGGGACAGGCAATCAGCCCCAGCATTTT. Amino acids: CASSLGTGNQPQHF.

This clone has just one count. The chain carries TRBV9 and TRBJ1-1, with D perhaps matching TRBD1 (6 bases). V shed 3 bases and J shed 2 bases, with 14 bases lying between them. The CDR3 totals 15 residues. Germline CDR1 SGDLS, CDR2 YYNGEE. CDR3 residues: CASSAEGGENTEAFF. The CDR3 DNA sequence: TGTGCCAGCAGCGCAGAAGGGGGGGAAAACACTGAAGCTTTCTTT.

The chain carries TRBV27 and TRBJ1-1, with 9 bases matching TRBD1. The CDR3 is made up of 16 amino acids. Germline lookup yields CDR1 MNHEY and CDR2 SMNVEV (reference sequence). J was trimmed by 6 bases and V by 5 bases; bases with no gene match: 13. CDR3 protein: CASSPGQGSALAEAFF. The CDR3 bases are TGTGCCAGCAGTCCGGGACAGGGCAGCGCTCTGGCTGAAGCTTTCTTT.

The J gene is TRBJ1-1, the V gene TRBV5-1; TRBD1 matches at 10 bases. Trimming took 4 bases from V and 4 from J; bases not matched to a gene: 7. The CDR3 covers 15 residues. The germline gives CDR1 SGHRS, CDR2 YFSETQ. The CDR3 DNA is TGCGCCAGCAGCCATGGGACAGGGGAATTCACTGAAGCTTTCTTT. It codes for CASSHGTGEFTEAFF.

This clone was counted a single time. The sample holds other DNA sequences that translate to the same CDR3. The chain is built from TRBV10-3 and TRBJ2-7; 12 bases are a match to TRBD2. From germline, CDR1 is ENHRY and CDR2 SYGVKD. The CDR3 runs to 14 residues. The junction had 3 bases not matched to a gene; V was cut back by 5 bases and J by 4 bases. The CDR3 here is CAISTGTSGYEQYF. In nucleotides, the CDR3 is TGTGCCATCAGTACCGGGACTAGCGGGTACGAGCAGTACTTC.

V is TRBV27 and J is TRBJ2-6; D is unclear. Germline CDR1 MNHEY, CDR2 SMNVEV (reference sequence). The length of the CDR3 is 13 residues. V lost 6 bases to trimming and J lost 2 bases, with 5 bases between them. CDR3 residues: CASRRTGANVLTF. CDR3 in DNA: TGTGCCAGCAGGAGGACTGGGGCCAACGTCCTGACTTTC.

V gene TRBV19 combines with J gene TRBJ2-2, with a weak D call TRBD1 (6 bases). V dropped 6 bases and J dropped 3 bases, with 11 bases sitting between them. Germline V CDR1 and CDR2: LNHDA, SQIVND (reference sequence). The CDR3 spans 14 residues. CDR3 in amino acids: CASRNRAYTGELFF. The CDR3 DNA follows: TGTGCCAGTAGGAACAGGGCCTACACCGGGGAGCTGTTTTTT.

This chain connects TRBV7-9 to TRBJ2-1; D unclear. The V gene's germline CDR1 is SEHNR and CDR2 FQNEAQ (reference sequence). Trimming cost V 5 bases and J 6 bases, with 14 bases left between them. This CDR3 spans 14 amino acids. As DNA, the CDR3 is TGTGCCAGCAGCGGTCTAGAGACCCTCAATGAGCAGTTCTTC. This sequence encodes CASSGLETLNEQFF.

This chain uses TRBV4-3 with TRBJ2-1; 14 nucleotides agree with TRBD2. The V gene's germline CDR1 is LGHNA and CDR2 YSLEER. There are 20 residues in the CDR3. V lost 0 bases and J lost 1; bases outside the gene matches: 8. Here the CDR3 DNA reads TGCGCCAGCAGCCAAGATCCTGGACTAGCGGGAGGTTTGTCCTACAATGAGCAGTTCTTC. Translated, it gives CASSQDPGLAGGLSYNEQFF.

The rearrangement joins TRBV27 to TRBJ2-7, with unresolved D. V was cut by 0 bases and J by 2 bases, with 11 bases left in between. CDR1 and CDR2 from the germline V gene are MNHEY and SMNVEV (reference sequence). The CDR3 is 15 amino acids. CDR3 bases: TGTGCCAGCAGTTTATCCGTGGGCGTAACCTACGAGCAGTACTTC. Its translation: CASSLSVGVTYEQYF.

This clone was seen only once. This CDR3 reads CASSPGTSGAYEQYF. In DNA, the CDR3 is TGTGCCAGCAGCCCAGGGACTAGCGGAGCCTACGAGCAGTACTTC. The chain has TRBV14 and TRBJ2-7, with 11 positions matching TRBD2. The CDR3 runs 15 residues. The ends lost 4 bases at V and 2 bases at J; junction bases unmatched: 4. Germline CDR1 is SGHDN and CDR2 is FVKESK.

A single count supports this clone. The CDR3 DNA follows: TGTGCCAGCAGTTTACCGAGCTCGACTAGCCCAGATACGCAGTATTTT. Protein: CASSLPSSTSPDTQYF. This sequence joins TRBV27 and TRBJ2-3; 7 bases line up with TRBD2. V dropped 2 bases and J dropped 4; count of bases not matched to a gene: 9. The CDR3 contains 16 residues. The germline CDR1 and CDR2 sequences are MNHEY and SMNVEV (reference sequence).

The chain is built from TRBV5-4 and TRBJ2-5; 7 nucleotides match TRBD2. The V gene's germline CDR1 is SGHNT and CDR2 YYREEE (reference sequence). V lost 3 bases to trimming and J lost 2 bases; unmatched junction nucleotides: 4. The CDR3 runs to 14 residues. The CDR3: CASSWGLRQETQYF. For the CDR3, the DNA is TGTGCCAGCAGCTGGGGACTAAGACAAGAGACCCAGTACTTC.